These 13 T cell receptor beta chains originate from one sample sequenced in a study of post-analysis software for immune sequencing data. Unique molecular identifiers featured in each of the TCR beta cDNA libraries. TCRdb reprocessed the PCR reads with MiXCR, giving one entry per CDR3 protein. The sample has over 700,000 distinct CDR3 sequences; around 27% are singletons. Study results and caveats: Relative to controls, patients had a few TRBV segments at higher frequency, with TRBV5-6, TRBV5-1 and TRBV20-1 among these.

These receptors' antigens are unknown. The sample comprised blood. These receptors all come from a girl aged 5-17 years with multiple sclerosis.

This sequence joins TRBV9 and TRBJ2-1, with a weak D call TRBD2 (6 bases). The CDR3 has 15 residues. V lost 4 bases to trimming and J lost 2 bases, with 13 bases between them. CDR1 is SGDLS and CDR2 is YYNGEE in the germline V gene. CDR3 in DNA: TGTGCCAGCAGCTCTACGGGGACTCCCTACAATGAGCAGTTCTTC. Its translation is CASSSTGTPYNEQFF.

This clonotype has only a few counts. The CDR3 sequence: CASSVYRANVRCEQYF. CDR3 bases: TGTGCCAGCAGTGTTTACAGGGCCAACGTTCGCTGCGAGCAGTACTTC. V and J are TRBV6-1 and TRBJ2-7; D may be TRBD1 (6 bases). V dropped 4 bases and J dropped 6 bases, with 22 bases sitting between them. The length of the CDR3 is 16 residues. The germline V gene encodes CDR1 MNHNS and CDR2 SASEGT.

Concerning this clonotype itself: The DNA is omitted, as the CDR3 cannot be located on it reliably, and the CDR3 follows TCRdb's listing. The J gene is TRBJ1-1, the V gene TRBV29-1. From its first to its last residue, the CDR3 has 13 amino acids. Germline CDR1 reads SQVTM; CDR2 reads ANQGSEA. CDR3 sequence reads: CSVLWAYGTETFF.

This clonotype was counted ten times or more. This chain uses TRBV4-1 with TRBJ2-3; 10 bases are shared with TRBD2. CDR1 is MGHRA and CDR2 is YSYEKL in the germline V gene. V was pared by 3 bases and J by 6 bases, with 24 bases of the junction left unmatched. The CDR3 is made up of 21 amino acids. The CDR3 region has the DNA TGCGCCAGCAGCCATTTGGGGACTAGCGAGGGGCATCGGGAGGGGCTTGATACGCAGTATTTT. This encodes CASSHLGTSEGHREGLDTQYF.

This chain uses TRBV6-2 or TRBV6-3 with TRBJ2-1; tentative D call: TRBD2 (6 bases). Per the germline V gene, CDR1 is MNHEY and CDR2 is SVGEGT. Trimming took 6 bases from V and 0 from J, leaving 9 bases between them. The CDR3 is 14 amino acids. CDR3 nucleotide sequence: TGTGCCAGCAGGATGACTAGCTCCTACAATGAGCAGTTCTTC. Protein sequence: CASRMTSSYNEQFF.

A few counts support this clonotype. The chain is built from TRBV18 and TRBJ2-7; 7 nucleotides agree with TRBD2. Germline loops: CDR1 KGHSH, CDR2 LQKENI. The ends lost 0 bases at V and 2 bases at J; junction bases unmatched: 4. The CDR3 totals 15 residues. CDR3 residues: CASSPPGGGAYEQYF. The CDR3, as DNA: TGTGCCAGCTCACCACCAGGCGGGGGAGCCTACGAGCAGTACTTC.

The chain joins TRBV7-9 to TRBJ1-5, with D possibly matching TRBD1 (6 bases). V lost 8 bases and J 1 base, leaving 18 bases between the germline ends. The CDR3 consists of 16 residues. The germline V gene has CDR1 SEHNR and CDR2 FQNEAQ (reference sequence). CDR3 protein: CASGGPQGGSNQPQHF. In DNA, the CDR3 is TGTGCCAGCGGCGGACCACAGGGTGGGAGCAATCAGCCCCAGCATTTT.

J is TRBJ2-1 and V is TRBV24-1, with 13 bases matching TRBD2. This CDR3 is built from 15 residues. The V segment lost 7 bases and the J segment 6 bases; nucleotides outside the gene matches: 5. CDR1 is KGHDR, CDR2 SFDVKD, per germline. The CDR3 reads CATSALAGGSNEQFF. CDR3 in DNA: TGTGCCACCAGCGCACTAGCGGGAGGGAGCAATGAGCAGTTCTTC.

The J gene is TRBJ2-7, the V gene TRBV6-6; D possibly matches TRBD1 or TRBD2 (6 bases each). The germline V gene encodes CDR1 MNHNY and CDR2 SVGAGI (reference sequence). Trimming stripped 0 bases from V and 5 bases from J, with 17 bases between. The CDR3 loop spans 16 amino acids. CDR3 in amino acids: CASSYSRGPGANEQYF. The DNA of the CDR3 is TGTGCCAGCAGTTACTCGAGGGGTCCGGGGGCGAACGAGCAGTACTTC.

V and J are TRBV15 and TRBJ2-2, with D hard to call. Germline loops: CDR1 LNHNV, CDR2 YYDKDF (reference sequence). Trimming cost V 1 base and J 3 bases, with 9 bases left between them. This CDR3 is built from 15 residues. The CDR3 region is CATSRAGSYTGELFF. The CDR3 DNA is TGTGCCACCAGCAGAGCTGGGTCGTACACCGGGGAGCTGTTTTTT.

The chain uses TRBV6-4 and TRBJ1-1; 8 bases line up with TRBD1. V lost 7 bases to trimming and J lost 5 bases; unmatched junction nucleotides: 12. From germline, CDR1 is MRHNA and CDR2 SNTAGT. There are 15 residues in the CDR3. CDR3 sequence reads: CASTRTGRLGTEAFF. CDR3 nucleotides: TGTGCCAGCACTCGGACAGGGCGTTTAGGAACTGAAGCTTTCTTT.

This clonotype was seen many times. This chain joins TRBV4-3 and TRBJ2-7; 9 nucleotides match TRBD2. Germline CDR1 and CDR2: LGHNA and YSLEER. Unmatched junction bases numbered 8, after V lost 1 base and J lost 4 bases. The CDR3 covers 16 residues. CDR3 nucleotide sequence: TGCGCCAGCAGCCAAGGCCGGCGGGAGGGCACTTACGAGCAGTACTTC. Protein product: CASSQGRREGTYEQYF.

The table lists this clonotype with a few counts. The V gene is TRBV6-6, the J gene TRBJ2-7, with TRBD1 identical over 7 bases. V lost 10 bases and J lost 0; bases outside the gene matches: 9. This CDR3 has 14 residues. Germline-derived CDR1 and CDR2 are MNHNY and SVGAGI (reference sequence). The CDR3 here is CATSSGTDSYEQYF. In nucleotides, the CDR3 is TGTGCCACCAGCTCCGGGACAGACTCCTACGAGCAGTACTTC.